These 30 T cell receptor beta chains were sequenced from one sample in a study of graft-versus-host responses after intestinal transplantation. Only in-frame clones appear in the TCRdb table, and some are missing; sequencing was by immunoSEQ multiplex PCR. Here the sample spans some 87,000 clones, approximately 92% being singletons. Their target antigens are unknown. Material: unstimulated CD4+ T cells sorted from spleen or lymph node cells, obtained before intestinal transplant. These receptors were taken from a human donor who received an intestinal transplant.

The chain is built from TRBV6-4 and TRBJ2-1; 11 nucleotides agree with TRBD2. Germline V gene data show CDR1 as MRHNA and CDR2 as SNTAGT. V lost 5 bases to trimming and J lost 6 bases; unmatched junction nucleotides: 9. There are 16 residues in the CDR3. The CDR3 region is CASSMEGTSGLNEQFF. CDR3 in DNA: TGTGCCAGCAGTATGGAAGGGACTAGCGGCCTCAATGAGCAGTTCTTC.

The rearrangement uses TRBV12-5 and TRBJ2-3; D ambiguous. V was trimmed by 6 bases and J by 7 bases, leaving 17 bases between them. The germline V gene encodes CDR1 LGHNT and CDR2 FRNRAP. The CDR3 spans 14 residues. The CDR3 coding sequence is TGTGCTAGTGGCCTCGCAGCTGGGTCCCATACGCAGTATTTT. Its translation: CASGLAAGSHTQYF. Full variable domain (outside the CDR3, taken from reference TRBV12-5 and TRBJ2-3): DARVTQTPRHKVTEMGQEVTMRCQPILGHNTVFWYRQTMMQGLELLAYFRNRAPLDDSGMPKDRFSAEMPDATLATLKIQPSEPRDSAVYFCASGLAAGSHTQYFGPGTRLTVL.

This clone was counted between two and nine times. The chain joins TRBV7-2 to TRBJ1-1; the D is unclear. This CDR3 spans 12 amino acids. Trimming took off 4 bases at V and 1 base at J, with 4 bases between the two ends. Germline CDR1 and CDR2: SGHTA and FQGNSA. The CDR3 sequence: CASSSRNTEAFF. The CDR3 DNA sequence: TGTGCCAGCAGCTCCCGGAACACTGAAGCTTTCTTT.

The chain has TRBV20-1 and TRBJ2-5; maybe TRBD2 (5 bases). TRBJ2-7 matches the DNA end more closely, so the J call is doubtful. Germline V lookup: CDR1 DFQATT, CDR2 SNEGSKA (reference sequence). This CDR3 contains 11 residues. CDR3 region: CSASRGYEQYF. The CDR3 DNA follows: TGCAGTGCTAGTCGGGGTTACGAGCAGTACTTC.

This chain joins TRBV5-1 and TRBJ2-1; no definite D call. Per the germline V gene, CDR1 is SGHRS and CDR2 is YFSETQ. The CDR3 covers 16 residues. Trimming removed 7 bases from V and 4 bases from J, with 21 bases in between. CDR3 protein: CASGSLSTLSYNEQFF. CDR3 DNA: TGCGCCAGCGGTTCCCTCAGTACGCTTTCGTACAATGAGCAGTTCTTC.

This rearrangement joins TRBV29-1 to TRBJ1-2; TRBD1 might be the D (6 bases). The germline CDR1 and CDR2 sequences are SQVTM and ANQGSEA. The length of the CDR3 is 15 residues. Trimming took 3 bases from V and 4 from J, leaving 18 bases between them. Here the CDR3 reads CSVDKDSSIGYGYTF. Written as DNA, the CDR3 is TGCAGCGTTGACAAGGACAGTAGCATAGGCTATGGCTACACCTTC.

Of note for this clone: Compared with germline, one end of the junction differs, possibly owing to a read error. V gene TRBV7-9 combines with J gene TRBJ1-5; 7 bases map to TRBD1. Germline V gene lookup returns CDR1 SEHNR and CDR2 FQNEAQ (reference sequence). CDR3 size: 13 residues. CDR3: CASSLDRAQPQHF. The CDR3 DNA sequence: TGTGCCAGCAGTTTAGACAGGGCTCAGCCCCAGCATTTT.

This chain uses TRBV5-1 with TRBJ2-7, with 11 bases aligning to TRBD2. The CDR3 covers 15 residues. The V gene end was trimmed by 1 base and the J gene end by 6 bases; junction bases not matched to a gene: 6. Germline-derived CDR1 and CDR2 are SGHRS and YFSETQ. Here the CDR3 DNA reads TGCGCCAGCAGCTTGACTAGCGGGGGAATAGGCGAGCAGTACTTC. As protein: CASSLTSGGIGEQYF.

In nucleotides, the CDR3 is TGTGCCAGCAGCTTGGACCGGGTCACGGGGAAGCAGTACTTC. Its protein is CASSLDRVTGKQYF. The rearrangement uses TRBV7-9 and TRBJ2-7, with TRBD2 as a possible D gene (5 bases). This CDR3 contains 14 residues. Looked up from germline, CDR1 is SEHNR and CDR2 is FQNEAQ (reference sequence). Trimming took off 3 bases at V and 8 bases at J, with 17 bases between the two ends.

This sequence joins TRBV9 and TRBJ2-5; D might be TRBD2 (5 bases). The V end was cut by 3 bases, the J end by 1 base, with 13 bases between. Germline V CDR1 and CDR2: SGDLS, YYNGEE. This CDR3 comprises 15 residues. CDR3 amino acids: CASSGGNLPQETQYF. DNA of the CDR3: TGTGCCAGCAGCGGAGGGAATCTGCCCCAAGAGACCCAGTACTTC.

The chain links TRBV11-1 to TRBJ2-1, with a weak D call TRBD1 (5 bases). The CDR3 contains 18 residues. CDR1 is SGHAT, CDR2 FQDESV, per germline (reference sequence). V was clipped by 5 bases and J by 1 base, with 21 bases between them. The CDR3 here is CASSDLRQLPLSYNEQFF. The CDR3 bases are TGTGCCAGCAGCGACCTACGACAGCTCCCGTTATCCTACAATGAGCAGTTCTTC.

This sequence joins TRBV6-6 and TRBJ2-1, with D unclear. The V end was cut by 9 bases, the J end by 6 bases, with 9 bases between. The CDR3 loop spans 11 amino acids. Per the germline V gene, CDR1 is MNHNY and CDR2 is SVGAGI (reference sequence). CDR3 amino acids: CASGRANEQFF. The CDR3 DNA reads as TGTGCCAGTGGCCGAGCCAATGAGCAGTTCTTC.

In its sample, this clone was seen once. This chain's CDR3 is CASSSRDSLTYEQYF. Written as DNA, the CDR3 is TGTGCCAGCAGCTCCCGGGACAGCTTGACCTACGAGCAGTACTTC. The rearrangement uses TRBV5-4 and TRBJ2-7; 7 bases match TRBD1. Looked up from germline, CDR1 is SGHNT and CDR2 is YYREEE (reference sequence). The trim removed 3 bases at V and 2 bases at J, leaving 8 bases unmatched. This CDR3 contains 15 residues.

The chain carries TRBV11-1 and TRBJ2-7; 9 nucleotides line up with TRBD2. After removal of 5 bases from V and 1 base from J, the junction contained 6 bases not matched to a gene. Germline lookup yields CDR1 SGHAT and CDR2 FQDESV (reference sequence). The CDR3 extends over 15 amino acids. The CDR3 spells CASSPSGRPSYEQYF. The CDR3 nucleotides are TGTGCCAGCAGCCCAAGCGGGAGGCCATCCTACGAGCAGTACTTC.

V usage is TRBV25-1 and J usage is TRBJ2-2; 7 nucleotides align to TRBD1. Germline V gene data show CDR1 as MGHDK and CDR2 as SYGVNS. This CDR3 is 14 amino acids long. The J segment lost 2 bases and the V segment lost 10 bases, leaving 7 bases of the junction unmatched. The CDR3 here is CATGQAPNTGELFF. The CDR3 DNA reads TGTGCCACCGGACAGGCTCCCAACACCGGGGAGCTGTTTTTT.

This chain uses TRBV19 with TRBJ2-2, with TRBD1 matching over 9 bases. The germline gives CDR1 LNHDA, CDR2 SQIVND (reference sequence). The trim removed 5 bases at V and 4 bases at J, leaving 5 bases unmatched. This CDR3 contains 15 residues. The CDR3 sequence is CASSFRGQGTGELFF. The CDR3 DNA follows: TGTGCCAGTAGTTTTAGGGGACAGGGCACCGGGGAGCTGTTTTTT.

J is TRBJ2-5 and V is TRBV29-1; 10 bases fit TRBD2. Germline loops: CDR1 SQVTM, CDR2 ANQGSEA. The CDR3 is made up of 14 amino acids. V lost 1 base, J lost 5 bases, and 4 bases stayed unmatched. For the CDR3, the DNA is TGCAGCGTTGAAGGGCTAGCGGGAGCTGAGACCCAGTACTTC. Its protein product is CSVEGLAGAETQYF.

This chain joins TRBV18 and TRBJ1-1; D possibly corresponds to TRBD1 (6 bases). The CDR3 is 15 amino acids. Per germline, CDR1 KGHSH and CDR2 LQKENI. V shed 5 bases and J shed 0 bases, with 13 bases lying between them. As DNA, the CDR3 is TGTGCCAGCTCAAAGGACAGCACCTTGAACACTGAAGCTTTCTTT. This gives the protein CASSKDSTLNTEAFF.

The J gene is TRBJ2-5, the V gene TRBV11-1, with TRBD2 identical over 9 bases. The end of the DNA is better explained by TRBJ2-7, so the J call may be wrong. Germline lookup yields CDR1 SGHAT and CDR2 FQDESV (reference sequence). This CDR3 spans 15 amino acids. DNA for the CDR3: TGTGCCAGCAGCTTGGGGTTAGCGGGAGAGTACGAGCAGTACTTC. Amino acid sequence: CASSLGLAGEYEQYF.

The V gene is TRBV27, the J gene TRBJ1-5; D possibly corresponds to TRBD1 (6 bases). In germline, CDR1 is MNHEY, CDR2 SMNVEV (reference sequence). Trimming removed 2 bases from V and 6 bases from J, with 14 bases in between. The CDR3 totals 15 residues. CDR3 sequence reads: CASSLVGGGSQPQHF. The CDR3 DNA is TGTGCCAGCAGTTTAGTAGGGGGAGGAAGTCAGCCCCAGCATTTT.

The rearrangement links TRBV28 to TRBJ2-3, with 7 bases fitting TRBD2. J was trimmed by 0 bases and V by 2 bases; bases with no gene match: 11. Germline-derived CDR1 and CDR2 are MDHEN and SYDVKM. This CDR3 has 18 residues. CDR3 nucleotides: TGTGCCAGCAGTTTACGGTGGCGGGGGATCGTGAGCACAGATACGCAGTATTTT. Amino acid sequence: CASSLRWRGIVSTDTQYF.

The chain uses TRBV19 and TRBJ1-5, with 8 bases fitting TRBD1. The CDR3 runs to 13 residues. Germline loops: CDR1 LNHDA, CDR2 SQIVND (reference sequence). V shed 9 bases and J 7 bases; nucleotides not matched to a gene: 8. CDR3 in amino acids: CASQDRVGQPQHF. The CDR3 region has the DNA TGTGCCAGCCAGGACAGGGTCGGCCAGCCCCAGCATTTT. The variable domain in full, completed from reference TRBV19 and TRBJ1-5, reads DGGITQSPKYLFRKEGQNVTLSCEQNLNHDAMYWYRQDPGQGLRLIYYSQIVNDFQKGDIAEGYSVSREKKESFPLTVTSAQKNPTAFYLCASQDRVGQPQHFGDGTRLSIL.

In its sample, this clone was seen a few times. The chain links TRBV5-1 to TRBJ2-1; 7 bases fit TRBD2. V lost 1 base and J lost 8; bases outside the gene matches: 6. The germline V gene has CDR1 SGHRS and CDR2 YFSETQ. The CDR3 has 14 residues. The CDR3: CASSLSGIIDEQFF. DNA of the CDR3: TGCGCCAGCAGCTTGAGCGGGATTATCGATGAGCAGTTCTTC.

The chain employs TRBV7-8 and TRBJ2-1, with 8 bases lining up with TRBD2. The CDR3 has 18 residues. With V trimmed by 5 bases and J by 5 bases, 17 bases remained unmatched. CDR1 is SGHVS, CDR2 FQNEAQ, per germline. The DNA of the CDR3 is TGTGCCAGCAGCCCACTATTGCGGACTAGCACATCCCACAATGAGCAGTTCTTC. It encodes CASSPLLRTSTSHNEQFF.

V gene TRBV18 combines with J gene TRBJ1-4; 7 bases fit TRBD1. The J segment lost 7 bases and the V segment lost 1 base, leaving 6 bases of the junction unmatched. Germline CDR1 is KGHSH and CDR2 is LQKENI. CDR3 length: 15 amino acids. CDR3: CASSPLQGKSEKLFF. DNA of the CDR3: TGTGCCAGCTCACCACTACAGGGGAAGAGTGAAAAACTGTTTTTT.

This sequence joins TRBV9 and TRBJ2-7; D possibly corresponds to TRBD2 (5 bases). This CDR3 is built from 13 residues. The germline V gene encodes CDR1 SGDLS and CDR2 YYNGEE. Trimming removed 0 bases at V and 6 bases at J, with 10 bases between. CDR3 region: CASSVATRGEQYF. The DNA of the CDR3 is TGTGCCAGCAGCGTAGCTACTAGAGGCGAGCAGTACTTC.

The rearrangement joins TRBV11-3 to TRBJ2-7; 10 bases are a match to TRBD2. The V and J ends lost 3 bases and 1 base, in that order; junction bases with no gene match: 0. The germline gives CDR1 SGHNT, CDR2 YENEEA. The CDR3 spans 14 residues. The DNA for the CDR3 is TGTGCCAGCAGCTTTAGCGGGAGGTCCTACGAGCAGTACTTC. Encoded protein: CASSFSGRSYEQYF.

This chain uses TRBV30 with TRBJ2-5; D not certain. This CDR3 is built from 15 residues. The germline V and J ends were trimmed by 2 bases and 2 bases, with 15 bases remaining between them. Germline assignment: CDR1 GTSNPN and CDR2 SVGIG (reference sequence). CDR3 amino acids: CAWSKLADPQETQYF. The CDR3 nucleotides read TGTGCCTGGAGTAAACTGGCGGACCCACAAGAGACCCAGTACTTC.

The chain is built from TRBV29-1 and TRBJ1-3, with D hard to call. CDR1 is SQVTM and CDR2 is ANQGSEA in the germline V gene. V was clipped by 3 bases and J by 0 bases, with 12 bases between them. The CDR3 covers 15 residues. CDR3 coding DNA: TGCAGCGTTGACTCTCCCACGGACTCTGGAAACACCATATATTTT. It codes for CSVDSPTDSGNTIYF.

This clone appeared a single time. V is TRBV5-1 and J is TRBJ2-1; 9 bases fit TRBD2. J gave up 5 bases and V 0 bases, and 12 bases lay outside the gene matches. Germline CDR1 is SGHRS and CDR2 is YFSETQ. There are 18 residues in the CDR3. The DNA of the CDR3 is TGCGCCAGCAGCTTGGGAGGGCTAGCGGGAACGACTGACAATGAGCAGTTCTTC. It codes for CASSLGGLAGTTDNEQFF.